The 2 T cell receptor beta chains presented below share a single source sample, sequenced in a study of Ad26.COV2.S vaccination and SARS-CoV-2 variants. Regarding treatment: around 19 received Ad26.COV2.S at low or high dose, single or two shots; 5 received placebo; per-sample allocation not given. Collection of the samples took place on day 63 after the first injection of vaccine or placebo. Clones were read by immunoSEQ multiplex PCR, and TCRdb kept only the in-frame ones, dropping some. The sample has roughly 700,000 clones, approximately 88% seen once; the top ten hold about 1.5%. Material: peripheral blood, obtained in a trial of Ad26.COV2.S vaccine versus placebo. The receptors stem from a person between 18 and 65 years old who received the Ad26.COV2.S COVID-19 vaccine or a placebo.

Only one count was recorded for this clone. V gene TRBV6-5 combines with J gene TRBJ2-2, with D possibly being TRBD2 (6 bases). In germline, CDR1 is MNHEY, CDR2 SVGAGI. The CDR3 length is 15 residues. The ends were cut back, 7 bases at V and 3 bases at J, with 15 bases in the middle. CDR3 protein: CASTRRGLDTGELFF. The CDR3 DNA reads as TGTGCCAGCACCCGGAGGGGACTTGACACCGGGGAGCTGTTTTTT.

The chain recombines TRBV5-1 with TRBJ2-2, with D possibly TRBD2 on 5 matching bases. This CDR3 comprises 15 residues. CDR1 SGHRS and CDR2 YFSETQ come from the germline V gene. Trimming pared 0 bases from V and 5 bases from J, leaving 11 bases between. This chain's CDR3 is CASSLAVSGTGELFF. In DNA, the CDR3 is TGCGCCAGCAGCTTGGCCGTCTCGGGAACCGGGGAGCTGTTTTTT. The complete variable domain, with remaining parts taken from reference TRBV5-1 and TRBJ2-2, reads KAGVTQTPRYLIKTRGQQVTLSCSPISGHRSVSWYQQTPGQGLQFLFEYFSETQRNKGNFPGRFSGRQFSNSRSEMNVSTLELGDSALYLCASSLAVSGTGELFFGEGSRLTVL.